This T cell receptor beta chain emerged from a study of T cell responses to AZD1222 COVID-19 vaccine. The study, taken as a whole, reports: A mostly white British donor set with more females was recruited, and clonal diversity was possibly underestimated. The study found Spike-specific TCR breadth and depth rose after two AZD1222 doses. Just 5 to 7 AZD1222 recipients were seropositive at baseline. Scientists sampled the repertoires only once the peak T cell response had passed.

Sequencing was performed with immunoSEQ multiplex PCR; in TCRdb, only in-frame clones are kept and a portion is missing. The data hold about 120,000 clones, with over 75% observed a single time. Losses at the gene ends were 2 bases for V and 0 bases for J; bases not matched to a gene: 6. This CDR3 has 17 residues. The germline CDR1 and CDR2 sequences are KGHSH and LQKENI. Comments on this clone: Antigen specificity is unknown.

This TCR came from an adult in good health. The chain employs TRBV18 and TRBJ2-2; 7 bases agree with TRBD1. Sequences were derived from peripheral blood, sampled on day 0 of MenACWY control vaccination. CDR3 nucleotides: TGTGCCAGCTCACCATATACGGACAGGACGAACACCGGGGAGCTGTTTTTT. It specifies CASSPYTDRTNTGELFF.